The 20 T cell receptor beta chains presented below share a single source sample, sequenced in a study of blood T cells in healthy people across ages (dated by TCRdb to between 2014 and 2017). The library was prepared using 5' RACE. TCRdb lists the instrument as Illumina HiSeq 2500. A second PCR of about 7 to 12 cycles was run with a J-beta primer mix and a sample-barcoded 5' primer. The raw public reads went through TCRdb reprocessing: fastp at Q25, MiXCR clone calling, in-frame beta chains kept. Rows are combined by CDR3 protein, so each entry shows the most common genes and DNA. For this sample there are over 600,000 distinct CDR3 sequences; about 61% appear just once. The leading ten clones occupy around 24% of the sample. Sequencing was performed on blood. These receptors were collected from a man aged 40-55 years in good health.

The chain couples TRBV10-3 to TRBJ2-1, with 7 bases fitting TRBD2. Germline CDR1 reads ENHRY; CDR2 reads SYGVKD. This CDR3 is 13 amino acids long. The CDR3 sequence: CAHRRESGNEQFF. DNA for the CDR3: TGTGCACATAGGCGGGAGTCCGGCAATGAGCAGTTCTTC.

The count of this clonotype is one. The chain links TRBV9 to TRBJ2-7; no firm D call. V lost 4 bases and J 5 bases, leaving 16 bases between the germline ends. The CDR3 runs 14 residues. Looked up from germline, CDR1 is SGDLS and CDR2 is YYNGEE. The CDR3 DNA sequence: TGTGCCAGCAGCATCCACGGGCGTCTTGACGAGCAGTACTTC. This translates into CASSIHGRLDEQYF.

This clonotype was recorded once. The rearrangement uses TRBV29-1 and TRBJ2-6; D is perhaps TRBD1 (5 bases). This CDR3 comprises 18 residues. The V end lost 2 bases, the J end lost 2 bases, and 19 bases lay between the germline ends. The germline V gene encodes CDR1 SQVTM and CDR2 ANQGSEA. The CDR3 spells CSVELRMADTPGANVLTF. The CDR3 bases are TGCAGCGTTGAATTGAGAATGGCGGACACCCCTGGGGCCAACGTCCTGACTTTC.

This clonotype has more than one count but fewer than ten. V gene TRBV6-2 or TRBV6-3 combines with J gene TRBJ2-7, with TRBD2 matching 13 bases. V shed 4 bases, J shed 4 bases, and the junction held 7 bases outside the gene matches. The CDR3 contains 16 residues. Germline V CDR1 and CDR2: MNHEY, SVGEGT. The DNA of the CDR3 is TGTGCCAGCAGTTTGCCCGGGACTAGCGGGAAGTACGAGCAGTACTTC. It yields the protein CASSLPGTSGKYEQYF.

The rearrangement links TRBV7-2 to TRBJ1-2; D unclear. V was clipped by 3 bases and J by 7 bases, with 6 bases between them. Germline-derived CDR1 and CDR2 are SGHTA and FQGNSA. The CDR3 consists of 11 residues. DNA of the CDR3: TGTGCCAGCAGCTTCGGGTTTGGCTACACCTTC. Residues: CASSFGFGYTF.

The chain uses TRBV20-1 and TRBJ2-4, with a weak D call TRBD2 (5 bases). The J call is in doubt because the DNA end fits TRBJ2-7 better. CDR1 is DFQATT and CDR2 is SNEGSKA in the germline V gene (reference sequence). CDR3 length: 12 residues. CDR3 sequence reads: CSPRDPPGEQYF. CDR3 nucleotide sequence: TGCAGTCCCCGGGATCCCCCGGGCGAGCAGTACTTC.

DNA for the CDR3: TGTGCCAGCAGCTCAGTGGGTGGGACCTCCTACGAGCAGTACTTC. This translates into CASSSVGGTSYEQYF. The chain has TRBV7-2 and TRBJ2-7, with D possibly being TRBD1 or TRBD2 (5 bases each). The CDR3 has 15 amino acids. Per the germline V gene, CDR1 is SGHTA and CDR2 is FQGNSA. V was shortened by 4 bases and J by 0 bases, with 13 bases between the two germline ends. The whole variable domain, filled in from reference TRBV7-2 and TRBJ2-7, reads GAGVSQSPSNKVTEKGKDVELRCDPISGHTALYWYRQSLGQGLEFLIYFQGNSAPDKSGLPSDRFSAERTGGSVSTLTIQRTQQEDSAVYLCASSSVGGTSYEQYFGPGTRLTVT.

The J gene is TRBJ2-3, the V gene TRBV5-1; D is perhaps TRBD1 or TRBD2 (6 bases each). Germline values: CDR1 SGHRS, CDR2 YFSETQ. The CDR3 sequence is 16 residues long. With 7 bases removed from V and 0 bases from J, the gap between germline ends came to 18 bases. The CDR3 is CASFRGGLGSTDTQYF. The CDR3 region has the DNA TGCGCCAGCTTCCGAGGGGGGCTTGGTAGCACAGATACGCAGTATTTT.

The rearrangement links TRBV3-1 to TRBJ1-1, with TRBD1 matching over 7 bases. The CDR3 runs to 14 residues. V lost 0 bases to trimming and J lost 7 bases; unmatched junction nucleotides: 5. The V gene's germline CDR1 is LGHDT and CDR2 YNNKEL (reference sequence). The CDR3 reads CASSQDPTGVEAFF. CDR3 DNA sequence: TGTGCCAGCAGCCAAGATCCTACAGGGGTTGAAGCTTTCTTT.

This clonotype was seen only a few times. The V gene is TRBV5-5, the J gene TRBJ2-7, with D possibly matching TRBD1 (5 bases). Per the germline V gene, CDR1 is SGHKS and CDR2 is YYEKEE (reference sequence). Trimming shortened V by 4 bases and J by 5 bases, and 13 bases separated the two germline ends. The CDR3 runs 13 residues. DNA of the CDR3: TGTGCCAGCAGCGGGGCCTCCCCCGACGAGCAGTACTTC. Encoded protein: CASSGASPDEQYF.

The genes are TRBV3-1 and TRBJ2-7, with 10 bases fitting TRBD2. V shed 3 bases and J 2 bases; nucleotides not matched to a gene: 4. Germline V gene sequence: CDR1 LGHDT, CDR2 YNNKEL (reference sequence). This CDR3 is 15 amino acids long. The CDR3, as DNA: TGTGCCAGCAGCCACGCACTAGCGGGACCCTACGAGCAGTACTTC. Its protein product is CASSHALAGPYEQYF.

This clonotype was observed a few times. The chain uses TRBV9 and TRBJ2-7; possibly TRBD2 for D (6 bases). V shed 2 bases and J shed 10 bases, with 19 bases lying between them. The CDR3 runs to 14 residues. Germline V gene lookup returns CDR1 SGDLS and CDR2 YYNGEE. Written as DNA, the CDR3 is TGTGCCAGCAGCGTGGAGGGACCCGGGTCCCCCCAGTACTTC. Translated: CASSVEGPGSPQYF.

DNA of the CDR3: TGTGCCACCAGCAGGCACACGACAGGGATCAATCAGCCCCAGCATTTT. Encoded protein: CATSRHTTGINQPQHF. V is TRBV15 and J is TRBJ1-5; the match to TRBD1 covers 7 bases. Germline loops: CDR1 LNHNV, CDR2 YYDKDF (reference sequence). V gave up 3 bases and J gave up 3 bases; unmatched junction bases: 8. The CDR3 sequence is 16 residues long.

In this sample, this clonotype turned up a few times. V is TRBV2 and J is TRBJ2-6; 7 bases map to TRBD1. The CDR3 loop spans 16 amino acids. With V trimmed by 9 bases and J by 0 bases, 8 bases remained unmatched. Per the germline V gene, CDR1 is SNHLY and CDR2 is FYNNEI. The DNA of the CDR3 is TGTGCCAGAGCGGAGAAGGGGGCCTCTGGGGCCAACGTCCTGACTTTC. Its protein product is CARAEKGASGANVLTF.

This clonotype showed up just once. The chain uses TRBV28 and TRBJ2-1; D is perhaps TRBD1 (7 bases). The CDR3 has 11 amino acids. With 7 bases removed from V and 13 bases from J, the gap between germline ends came to 14 bases. CDR1 is MDHEN and CDR2 is SYDVKM in the germline V gene. CDR3 residues: CASNGRDRQFF. The CDR3 DNA reads as TGTGCCAGCAACGGGCGGGACAGACAGTTCTTC.

On this clonotype itself: One junction end does not reproduce the germline sequence, and a read error may be involved. V usage is TRBV14 and J usage is TRBJ2-1, with 10 bases lining up with TRBD1. The CDR3 totals 15 residues. The germline gives CDR1 SGHDN, CDR2 FVKESK. The CDR3 DNA sequence: TGTCCCAGCAGCCAAGATCGGGACAGGGGACATGAGCAGTTCTTC. It encodes CPSSQDRDRGHEQFF.

This sequence joins TRBV12-3 or TRBV12-4 and TRBJ2-5; 13 bases match TRBD2. The CDR3 is 16 amino acids. The V and J ends lost 6 bases and 5 bases, in that order; junction bases with no gene match: 9. CDR3 coding DNA: TGTGCCAGCAGACCCCGGACTAGCGGGAGATCCGAGACCCAGTACTTC. This gives the protein CASRPRTSGRSETQYF.

The V call is TRBV20-1, the J call TRBJ2-7; 9 bases fit TRBD2. This CDR3 comprises 14 residues. Germline loops: CDR1 DFQATT, CDR2 SNEGSKA (reference sequence). The junction had 7 bases not matched to a gene; V was cut back by 4 bases and J by 3 bases. The CDR3 sequence: CSAKEGTSNYEQYF. For the CDR3, the DNA is TGCAGTGCTAAGGAGGGGACTAGCAACTACGAGCAGTACTTC.

The chain is built from TRBV5-1 and TRBJ1-1; unclear D gene. This CDR3 is 14 amino acids long. Trimming took off 4 bases at V and 1 base at J, with 11 bases between the two ends. CDR1 is SGHRS and CDR2 is YFSETQ in the germline V gene. CDR3 in amino acids: CASSPVGPNTEAFF. The DNA for the CDR3 is TGCGCCAGCAGCCCTGTTGGGCCGAACACTGAAGCTTTCTTT. Together with reference TRBV5-1 and TRBJ1-1, the CDR3 gives the full variable domain: KAGVTQTPRYLIKTRGQQVTLSCSPISGHRSVSWYQQTPGQGLQFLFEYFSETQRNKGNFPGRFSGRQFSNSRSEMNVSTLELGDSALYLCASSPVGPNTEAFFGQGTRLTVV.

This clonotype was detected only once. The chain is built from TRBV27 and TRBJ1-2; 8 bases line up with TRBD1. The V gene end was trimmed by 5 bases and the J gene end by 4 bases; junction bases not matched to a gene: 15. Germline values: CDR1 MNHEY, CDR2 SMNVEV (reference sequence). The CDR3 is 17 residues long. The CDR3 sequence is CASSVEGTGLHSYGYTF. The CDR3 bases are TGTGCCAGCAGTGTTGAGGGGACAGGCCTCCATAGCTATGGCTACACCTTC.